One sample yielded the 25 T cell receptor beta chains listed below, sequenced in a study of cytotoxic CD8 clonotypes in ibrutinib-treated CLL listed by TCRdb under 2021. The library relied on the immunoSEQ multiplex PCR assay. The source is immuneACCESS, and TCRdb retained only in-frame sequences with V and J called. Part of the clones is not carried over; for the studies checked, unresolved V genes explain less than half of this, and the remainder is unexplained. Across this sample there are some 300,000 clones, with around four fifths seen only once. The ten biggest clones cover roughly 7% of the sample. Specimen: PBMCs, collected before ibrutinib treatment. These receptors came from a human donor with chronic lymphocytic leukemia.

V usage is TRBV30 and J usage is TRBJ2-7; TRBD1 matches 7 bases. The CDR3 sequence is 15 residues long. Germline assignment: CDR1 GTSNPN and CDR2 SVGIG (reference sequence). J was trimmed by 2 bases and V by 3 bases; bases with no gene match: 10. The CDR3 DNA reads as TGTGCCTGGAGCGTTTACTCACAGGGGACCTACGAGCAGTACTTC. Translation gives CAWSVYSQGTYEQYF.

The chain has TRBV5-1 and TRBJ2-5; D remains unclear. This CDR3 has 12 residues. Trimming cost V 0 bases and J 5 bases, with 5 bases left between them. CDR1 is SGHRS, CDR2 YFSETQ, per germline. CDR3 region: CASSLEFETQYF. CDR3 coding DNA: TGCGCCAGCAGCTTGGAATTTGAGACCCAGTACTTC. Full variable domain (rest looked up from reference TRBV5-1 and TRBJ2-5): KAGVTQTPRYLIKTRGQQVTLSCSPISGHRSVSWYQQTPGQGLQFLFEYFSETQRNKGNFPGRFSGRQFSNSRSEMNVSTLELGDSALYLCASSLEFETQYFGPGTRLLVL.

The chain combines TRBV5-1 with TRBJ2-1; perhaps TRBD1 as D (5 bases). The CDR3 extends over 13 amino acids. Trimming removed 4 bases at V and 6 bases at J, with 11 bases between. CDR1 and CDR2 from the germline V gene are SGHRS and YFSETQ. Here the CDR3 reads CASSDTRVNEQFF. Written as DNA, the CDR3 is TGCGCCAGCAGCGATACCAGGGTCAATGAGCAGTTCTTC.

The chain recombines TRBV6-6 with TRBJ1-5; D perhaps matches TRBD1 (5 bases). This CDR3 has 16 residues. Trimming left V 2 bases short and J 3 bases short, with 14 bases between. Germline lookup yields CDR1 MNHNY and CDR2 SVGAGI (reference sequence). The CDR3 here is CASSYIAGYSNQPQHF. CDR3 nucleotide sequence: TGTGCCAGCAGTTACATCGCAGGGTATTCCAATCAGCCCCAGCATTTT.

This clone has only one observation. V and J are TRBV29-1 and TRBJ1-1, with 7 bases aligning to TRBD1. In germline, CDR1 is SQVTM, CDR2 ANQGSEA. Losses at the gene ends were 6 bases for V and 3 bases for J; bases not matched to a gene: 4. The CDR3 has 12 residues. The CDR3 nucleotides read TGCAGCGTAAAAACAGGGGACACTGAAGCTTTCTTT. Translated: CSVKTGDTEAFF.

The J gene is TRBJ2-5, the V gene TRBV4-1; TRBD1 matches at 8 bases. CDR3 size: 18 residues. Germline-derived CDR1 and CDR2 are MGHRA and YSYEKL. The ends lost 1 base at V and 5 bases at J; junction bases unmatched: 15. The CDR3 region has the DNA TGCGCCAGCAGCCAAGGACAGGGGTATTCGAAAAATGGGGAGACCCAGTACTTC. Translation gives CASSQGQGYSKNGETQYF.

Notes on this clone: Germline is not matched at one junction end, which may reflect a read error. This chain connects TRBV7-7 to TRBJ2-5, with unresolved D. CDR1 is SSHAT and CDR2 is FNYEAQ in the germline V gene (reference sequence). This CDR3 is built from 12 residues. The CDR3 region has the DNA TGTGCTAGCAGCTTAGCTGGGGAGACCCAGTACTTC. Its protein is CASSLAGETQYF.

This chain connects TRBV2 to TRBJ2-7, with 8 bases lining up with TRBD2. V lost 1 base, J lost 5 bases, and 4 bases stayed unmatched. CDR3 length: 14 amino acids. CDR1 and CDR2 (germline): SNHLY, FYNNEI. The CDR3 is CASSEVGSGNEQYF. As DNA, the CDR3 is TGTGCCAGCAGTGAAGTTGGTAGCGGGAACGAGCAGTACTTC.

The chain uses TRBV30 and TRBJ1-1; unclear D gene. Germline CDR1 GTSNPN, CDR2 SVGIG (reference sequence). Trimming removed 0 bases at V and 1 base at J, with 12 bases between. The CDR3 loop spans 15 amino acids. The CDR3 is CAWSVPPRRNTEAFF. The CDR3 DNA is TGTGCCTGGAGTGTCCCGCCGAGGAGGAACACTGAAGCTTTCTTT.

J is TRBJ2-1 and V is TRBV9, with TRBD2 matching 9 bases. Germline lookup yields CDR1 SGDLS and CDR2 YYNGEE. The CDR3 length is 16 residues. J gave up 0 bases and V 3 bases, and 4 bases lay outside the gene matches. CDR3 sequence reads: CASSGFSGSSYNEQFF. In nucleotides, the CDR3 is TGTGCCAGCAGCGGTTTTAGCGGGAGCTCCTACAATGAGCAGTTCTTC.

The gene calls are TRBV7-2 and TRBJ1-1; 7 bases agree with TRBD1. Germline V gene sequence: CDR1 SGHTA, CDR2 FQGNSA. CDR3 length equals 15 residues. The ends lost 5 bases at V and 0 bases at J; junction bases unmatched: 6. The CDR3 DNA follows: TGTGCCAGCAGCCGTCCCGGGACAGTGAACACTGAAGCTTTCTTT. Translation gives CASSRPGTVNTEAFF.

This chain joins TRBV6-5 and TRBJ2-7; 13 bases match TRBD2. The CDR3 has 15 residues. After removal of 7 bases from V and 2 bases from J, the junction contained 5 bases not matched to a gene. CDR1 and CDR2 from the germline V gene are MNHEY and SVGAGI. CDR3 in amino acids: CASTRLAGGAYEQYF. The CDR3, as DNA: TGTGCCAGCACCCGACTAGCGGGAGGCGCCTACGAGCAGTACTTC.

V gene TRBV6-5 combines with J gene TRBJ2-2; D possibly uses TRBD1 or TRBD2 (5 bases each). V was pared by 2 bases and J by 7 bases, with 8 bases between. CDR3 length: 13 amino acids. Germline-derived CDR1 and CDR2 are MNHEY and SVGAGI. Here the CDR3 DNA reads TGTGCCAGCAGTTACGTGGGGGTCGGGGAGCTGTTTTTT. Its translation is CASSYVGVGELFF.

The CDR3 DNA reads as TGTGCCAGCAGTTTTCTGACCGGCAGGGCTCCCTACGAGCAGTACTTC. As protein: CASSFLTGRAPYEQYF. The genes are TRBV27 and TRBJ2-7; TRBD1 might be the D (5 bases). The CDR3 sequence is 16 residues long. Trimming took off 3 bases at V and 2 bases at J, with 17 bases between the two ends. The germline gives CDR1 MNHEY, CDR2 SMNVEV (reference sequence).

V usage is TRBV9 and J usage is TRBJ1-1; no clear D gene. The CDR3 runs to 14 residues. Germline V gives CDR1 SGDLS, CDR2 YYNGEE. V was shortened by 0 bases and J by 1 base, with 7 bases between the two germline ends. CDR3 bases: TGTGCCAGCAGCGTAGACCACAAGAACACTGAAGCTTTCTTT. Translation gives CASSVDHKNTEAFF.

V is TRBV7-9 and J is TRBJ2-1; unclear D gene. CDR3 length: 11 residues. V lost 3 bases and J lost 8, with 5 bases in between. Germline V CDR1 and CDR2: SEHNR, FQNEAQ (reference sequence). The CDR3 sequence: CASSFAYEQFF. Here the CDR3 DNA reads TGTGCCAGCAGCTTCGCTTATGAGCAGTTCTTC.

This chain joins TRBV27 and TRBJ2-2; TRBD1 matches 7 bases. The V segment lost 2 bases and the J segment 5 bases; nucleotides outside the gene matches: 8. Germline V gene lookup returns CDR1 MNHEY and CDR2 SMNVEV (reference sequence). This CDR3 has 16 amino acids. The CDR3 loop is CASSLDFGRGTGELFF. CDR3 DNA: TGTGCCAGCAGTTTAGATTTCGGCAGGGGGACCGGGGAGCTGTTTTTT.

The table lists this clone with a count of one. The J gene is TRBJ1-2, the V gene TRBV6-6; 7 nucleotides align to TRBD1. The J segment lost 7 bases and the V segment lost 6 bases, leaving 11 bases of the junction unmatched. Germline-derived CDR1 and CDR2 are MNHNY and SVGAGI (reference sequence). The CDR3 is made up of 14 amino acids. As DNA, the CDR3 is TGTGCCAGCAGCACCGCCGGGACAGTTCGTGGCTACACCTTC. Protein product: CASSTAGTVRGYTF.

The rearrangement links TRBV5-1 to TRBJ1-3; maybe TRBD1 (5 bases). CDR1 and CDR2 (germline): SGHRS, YFSETQ. Trimming shortened V by 6 bases and J by 0 bases, and 16 bases separated the two germline ends. The CDR3 spans 16 residues. The CDR3 nucleotides read TGCGCCAGCACCCCTGACAGAGGGAACTCTGGAAACACCATATATTTT. The encoded protein is CASTPDRGNSGNTIYF.

V gene TRBV19 combines with J gene TRBJ1-5, with D perhaps matching TRBD1 (5 bases). The V end was cut by 3 bases, the J end by 4 bases, with 13 bases between. The germline gives CDR1 LNHDA, CDR2 SQIVND (reference sequence). The CDR3 sequence is 15 residues long. This chain's CDR3 is CASSIYLGGNQPQHF. Here the CDR3 DNA reads TGTGCCAGTAGTATTTATCTTGGGGGGAATCAGCCCCAGCATTTT.

The chain combines TRBV2 with TRBJ2-7, with 7 bases matching TRBD1. J was trimmed by 2 bases and V by 8 bases; bases with no gene match: 9. This CDR3 spans 14 amino acids. Germline V gene data show CDR1 as SNHLY and CDR2 as FYNNEI. For the CDR3, the DNA is TGTGCCAGCGGGCCTACAGGGGCCCCCTACGAGCAGTACTTC. This codes for CASGPTGAPYEQYF.

The chain uses TRBV7-9 and TRBJ2-2, with 8 bases lining up with TRBD1. The V and J ends lost 6 bases and 2 bases, in that order; junction bases with no gene match: 11. Germline V gene sequence: CDR1 SEHNR, CDR2 FQNEAQ (reference sequence). CDR3 size: 17 residues. CDR3 sequence (DNA): TGTGCCAGCAGACGCGGGACAGGAACACGAAACACCGGGGAGCTGTTTTTT. This codes for CASRRGTGTRNTGELFF.

The chain combines TRBV19 with TRBJ2-1, with 9 positions matching TRBD2. The CDR3 extends over 15 amino acids. Per the germline V gene, CDR1 is LNHDA and CDR2 is SQIVND (reference sequence). V dropped 7 bases and J dropped 5; count of bases not matched to a gene: 9. The CDR3 is CASKHFAGGNNEQFF. In nucleotides, the CDR3 is TGTGCCAGTAAACATTTCGCGGGAGGGAACAATGAGCAGTTCTTC. Full variable domain (remainder filled in from reference TRBV19 and TRBJ2-1): DGGITQSPKYLFRKEGQNVTLSCEQNLNHDAMYWYRQDPGQGLRLIYYSQIVNDFQKGDIAEGYSVSREKKESFPLTVTSAQKNPTAFYLCASKHFAGGNNEQFFGPGTRLTVL.

The V call is TRBV2, the J call TRBJ2-1, with 8 bases aligning to TRBD2. V was pared by 6 bases and J by 1 base, with 14 bases of the junction left unmatched. The CDR3 extends over 18 amino acids. The germline V gene has CDR1 SNHLY and CDR2 FYNNEI. CDR3: CASRTPVREVNSYNEQFF. The CDR3 DNA reads as TGTGCCAGCAGAACCCCTGTGCGGGAGGTCAATTCCTACAATGAGCAGTTCTTC.

This chain links TRBV6-5 with TRBJ2-1, with D unresolved. The CDR3 contains 11 residues. Germline CDR1 MNHEY, CDR2 SVGAGI. Trimming stripped 5 bases from V and 10 bases from J, with 9 bases between. CDR3 residues: CASSREEEQFF. DNA of the CDR3: TGTGCCAGCAGTCGCGAGGAGGAGCAGTTCTTC.